These 20 T cell receptor beta chains were all obtained from the same sample, sequenced in a study of cytomegalovirus exposure and HLA in healthy donors. With 60 Vbeta and 13 Jbeta primers, the PCR was carried out. The method was immunoSEQ multiplex PCR; TCRdb's version includes in-frame clones alone and lacks a portion of them. The repertoire includes over 100,000 clones, about 79% of them detected once, and around 2% sits in the top ten. The sequenced sample consisted of PBMCs. The receptor set was obtained from a female donor in good health and CMV-seropositive.

This clone occurred once. CDR3 coding DNA: TGCGCCACCAGCGAGGACAGCTCTGGAAACACCATATATTTT. It yields the protein CATSEDSSGNTIYF. The V gene is TRBV10-1, the J gene TRBJ1-3, with D possibly matching TRBD1 (6 bases). V lost 10 bases to trimming and J lost 0 bases, with 13 bases between them. This CDR3 spans 14 amino acids. Germline CDR1 and CDR2: WNHNN and SYGVQD (reference sequence).

The V call is TRBV5-4, the J call TRBJ2-2; the match to TRBD2 covers 12 bases. This CDR3 region has 15 residues. V shed 4 bases and J 6 bases; nucleotides not matched to a gene: 4. Germline CDR1 and CDR2: SGHNT and YYREEE (reference sequence). The CDR3 reads CASSPGTSGSGELFF. The CDR3 bases are TGTGCCAGCAGCCCCGGGACTAGCGGGTCCGGGGAGCTGTTTTTT.

V is TRBV28 and J is TRBJ2-7, with TRBD1 identical over 11 bases. After removal of 5 bases from V and 6 bases from J, the junction contained 6 bases not matched to a gene. The CDR3 covers 14 residues. Germline V lookup: CDR1 MDHEN, CDR2 SYDVKM. The CDR3 region is CASSLGQGAAEQYF. For the CDR3, the DNA is TGTGCCAGCAGTCTCGGACAGGGGGCCGCCGAGCAGTACTTC.

V is TRBV6-4 and J is TRBJ2-2; a possible D gene is TRBD1 (6 bases). V shed 3 bases and J shed 0 bases, with 11 bases lying between them. This CDR3 contains 16 residues. The V gene's germline CDR1 is MRHNA and CDR2 SNTAGT. The DNA of the CDR3 is TGTGCCAGCAGTGATAGAGGGGGACCGAACACCGGGGAGCTGTTTTTT. Translating gives CASSDRGGPNTGELFF.

The gene calls are TRBV7-6 and TRBJ2-5; D is perhaps TRBD2 (6 bases). The CDR3 has 15 amino acids. Trimming stripped 5 bases from V and 1 base from J, with 14 bases between. CDR1 is SGHVS, CDR2 FNYEAQ, per germline. CDR3 sequence reads: CASSRRTNTQETQYF. The CDR3 DNA reads TGTGCCAGCAGCCGGAGGACTAACACCCAAGAGACCCAGTACTTC. The complete variable domain, with remaining parts taken from reference TRBV7-6 and TRBJ2-5, reads GAGVSQSPRYKVTKRGQDVALRCDPISGHVSLYWYRQALGQGPEFLTYFNYEAQQDKSGLPNDRFSAERPEGSISTLTIQRTEQRDSAMYRCASSRRTNTQETQYFGPGTRLLVL.

V usage is TRBV20-1 and J usage is TRBJ1-2, with D possibly being TRBD1 (6 bases). Germline lookup yields CDR1 DFQATT and CDR2 SNEGSKA (reference sequence). This CDR3 has 11 residues. Trimming stripped 1 base from V and 7 bases from J, with 7 bases between. The CDR3 is CSARGRGGYTF. CDR3 sequence (DNA): TGCAGTGCTAGAGGCAGGGGTGGCTACACCTTC.

The chain couples TRBV7-2 to TRBJ2-7; D is ambiguous. The CDR3 length is 14 residues. Per germline, CDR1 SGHTA and CDR2 FQGNSA. Trimming removed 5 bases from V and 5 bases from J, with 16 bases in between. Here the CDR3 DNA reads TGTGCCAGCAGCCCGAGCCGGGTTGCGCACGAGCAGTACTTC. As protein: CASSPSRVAHEQYF.

CDR3 sequence reads: CASRRSGEETQYF. The CDR3 coding sequence is TGTGCCAGCAGGCGATCGGGGGAAGAGACCCAGTACTTC. The V and J genes are TRBV6-1 and TRBJ2-5; TRBD2 might be the D (6 bases). The CDR3 runs 13 residues. Trimming left V 6 bases short and J 3 bases short, with 11 bases between. CDR1 is MNHNS, CDR2 SASEGT, per germline.

This chain uses TRBV6-5 with TRBJ1-6; 7 positions match TRBD1. J gave up 10 bases and V 6 bases, and 6 bases lay outside the gene matches. The CDR3 has 13 amino acids. Germline CDR1 MNHEY, CDR2 SVGAGI. CDR3 region: CASRTGKDSPLHF. The CDR3 DNA reads TGTGCCAGCAGGACAGGGAAGGACTCACCCCTCCACTTT.

The rearrangement uses TRBV9 and TRBJ2-2, with no clear D. Germline V gene lookup returns CDR1 SGDLS and CDR2 YYNGEE. This CDR3 is built from 16 residues. Trimming took off 0 bases at V and 6 bases at J, with 15 bases between the two ends. CDR3 bases: TGTGCCAGCAGCGTAGGTGGTAGCCCGAGCGCCGGGGAGCTGTTTTTT. Translating it yields CASSVGGSPSAGELFF.

The chain combines TRBV5-5 with TRBJ2-5; TRBD2 might be the D (6 bases). Per germline, CDR1 SGHKS and CDR2 YYEKEE (reference sequence). The ends were cut back, 4 bases at V and 4 bases at J, with 20 bases in the middle. The CDR3 has 16 amino acids. The CDR3 spells CASSRWHGGTGETQYF. The CDR3 DNA is TGTGCCAGCAGCCGATGGCACGGAGGGACCGGAGAGACCCAGTACTTC. Combining the CDR3 with reference TRBV5-5 and TRBJ2-5 gives the whole variable domain DAGVTQSPTHLIKTRGQQVTLRCSPISGHKSVSWYQQVLGQGPQFIFQYYEKEERGRGNFPDRFSARQFPNYSSELNVNALLLGDSALYLCASSRWHGGTGETQYFGPGTRLLVL.

The chain joins TRBV19 to TRBJ1-2, with 10 bases matching TRBD1. This CDR3 region has 17 residues. Germline assignment: CDR1 LNHDA and CDR2 SQIVND (reference sequence). V lost 6 bases and J lost 0; bases outside the gene matches: 10. CDR3 loop: CASRYGGQGMPNYGYTF. DNA for the CDR3: TGTGCCAGTAGATATGGGGGACAGGGGATGCCTAACTATGGCTACACCTTC.

This sequence joins TRBV5-4 and TRBJ1-2; 9 positions agree with TRBD1. The V segment lost 0 bases and the J segment 4 bases; nucleotides outside the gene matches: 4. The germline V gene encodes CDR1 SGHNT and CDR2 YYREEE (reference sequence). This CDR3 is 15 amino acids long. The CDR3 nucleotides are TGTGCCAGCAGCTTGGCGGGACAGGGTTTCTATGGCTACACCTTC. Its protein product is CASSLAGQGFYGYTF.

The gene calls are TRBV25-1 and TRBJ1-1; 8 bases map to TRBD1. V dropped 6 bases and J dropped 0; count of bases not matched to a gene: 6. Germline V gene sequence: CDR1 MGHDK, CDR2 SYGVNS. CDR3 length equals 15 residues. CDR3 coding DNA: TGTGCCAGCAGAGGACAGGGAAGGTTGAACACTGAAGCTTTCTTT. Protein: CASRGQGRLNTEAFF.

V gene TRBV7-3 combines with J gene TRBJ2-1, with TRBD1 matching over 9 bases. Per germline, CDR1 SGHTA and CDR2 FQGTGA. CDR3 length: 15 amino acids. J lost 6 bases, V lost 2 bases, and 5 bases had no gene match. CDR3 DNA sequence: TGTGCCAGCAGCTTATGGGGGACAGGGCCCAATGAGCAGTTCTTC. Encoded protein: CASSLWGTGPNEQFF.

The rearrangement uses TRBV28 and TRBJ2-5; 9 nucleotides agree with TRBD1. The J call may be wrong; the DNA end is better matched by TRBJ2-7. Germline values: CDR1 MDHEN, CDR2 SYDVKM. This CDR3 spans 15 amino acids. The CDR3 region is CASSLDRGTSYEQYF. CDR3 DNA sequence: TGTGCCAGCAGTTTAGACAGGGGGACTTCCTACGAGCAGTACTTC.

This clone was counted a few times. CDR3 sequence: CASSDGRANNEQFF. CDR3 DNA sequence: TGTGCCAGCAGTGATGGGAGGGCGAACAATGAGCAGTTCTTC. This chain links TRBV25-1 with TRBJ2-1, with 7 bases lining up with TRBD2. The CDR3 is made up of 14 amino acids. The ends lost 3 bases at V and 5 bases at J; junction bases unmatched: 4. Germline V gene sequence: CDR1 MGHDK, CDR2 SYGVNS.

The V and J genes are TRBV6-1 and TRBJ1-6; D is perhaps TRBD1 (5 bases). This CDR3 comprises 14 residues. Deletions cut 8 bases from V and 1 base from J, with 9 bases between. Germline lookup yields CDR1 MNHNS and CDR2 SASEGT. CDR3 protein: CASVGVSYNSPLHF. CDR3 in DNA: TGTGCCAGCGTAGGGGTTTCCTATAATTCACCCCTCCACTTT.

In DNA, the CDR3 is TGTGCCAGCAGTTTTCAAGGGGGGGGAGCAGATACGCAGTATTTT. Translation: CASSFQGGGADTQYF. The V gene is TRBV28, the J gene TRBJ2-3; possibly TRBD2 for D (7 bases). Germline V gives CDR1 MDHEN, CDR2 SYDVKM. Between the trimmed V and J ends, which lost 3 bases and 4 bases, there was a span of 14 bases. CDR3 length: 15 amino acids.

V and J are TRBV19 and TRBJ1-2; no clear D. The V gene's germline CDR1 is LNHDA and CDR2 SQIVND (reference sequence). V lost 1 base to trimming and J lost 7 bases, with 10 bases between them. The CDR3 runs 13 residues. The CDR3 sequence is CASSIVPRLGYTF. DNA for the CDR3: TGTGCCAGTAGTATAGTACCAAGACTTGGCTACACCTTC. The full variable domain, rest sourced from reference TRBV19 and TRBJ1-2, is DGGITQSPKYLFRKEGQNVTLSCEQNLNHDAMYWYRQDPGQGLRLIYYSQIVNDFQKGDIAEGYSVSREKKESFPLTVTSAQKNPTAFYLCASSIVPRLGYTFGSGTRLTVV.